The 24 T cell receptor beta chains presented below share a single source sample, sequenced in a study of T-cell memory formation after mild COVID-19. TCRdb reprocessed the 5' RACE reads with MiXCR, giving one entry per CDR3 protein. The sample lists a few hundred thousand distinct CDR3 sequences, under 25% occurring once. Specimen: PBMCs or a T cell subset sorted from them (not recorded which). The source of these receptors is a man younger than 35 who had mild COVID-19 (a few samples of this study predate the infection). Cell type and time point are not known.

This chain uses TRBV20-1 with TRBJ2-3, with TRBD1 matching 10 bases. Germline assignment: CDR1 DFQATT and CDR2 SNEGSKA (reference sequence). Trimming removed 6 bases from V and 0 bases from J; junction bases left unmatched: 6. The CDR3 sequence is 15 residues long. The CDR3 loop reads CSAADRGKSTDTQYF. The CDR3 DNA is TGCAGTGCCGCGGACAGGGGGAAAAGCACAGATACGCAGTATTTT.

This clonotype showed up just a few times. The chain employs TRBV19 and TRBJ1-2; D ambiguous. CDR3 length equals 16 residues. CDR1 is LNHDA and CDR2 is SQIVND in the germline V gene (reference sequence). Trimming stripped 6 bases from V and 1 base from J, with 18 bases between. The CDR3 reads CASSPYDWAFNYGYTF. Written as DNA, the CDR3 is TGTGCCAGTAGCCCCTACGACTGGGCTTTTAACTATGGCTACACCTTC. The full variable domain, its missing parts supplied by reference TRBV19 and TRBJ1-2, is DGGITQSPKYLFRKEGQNVTLSCEQNLNHDAMYWYRQDPGQGLRLIYYSQIVNDFQKGDIAEGYSVSREKKESFPLTVTSAQKNPTAFYLCASSPYDWAFNYGYTFGSGTRLTVV.

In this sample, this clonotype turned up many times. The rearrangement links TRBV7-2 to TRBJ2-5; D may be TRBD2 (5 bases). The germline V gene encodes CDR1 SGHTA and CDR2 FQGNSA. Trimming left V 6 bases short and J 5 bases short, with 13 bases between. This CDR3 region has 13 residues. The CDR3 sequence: CASRRARAETQYF. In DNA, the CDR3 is TGTGCCAGCAGGAGGGCGCGGGCGGAGACCCAGTACTTC.

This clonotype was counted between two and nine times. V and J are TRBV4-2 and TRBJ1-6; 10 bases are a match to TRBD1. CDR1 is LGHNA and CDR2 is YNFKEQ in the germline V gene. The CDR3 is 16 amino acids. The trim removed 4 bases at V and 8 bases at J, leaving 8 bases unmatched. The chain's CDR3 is CASSLAGTGVYSPLHF. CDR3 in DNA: TGTGCCAGCAGCCTAGCCGGGACAGGGGTATATTCACCCCTCCACTTT.

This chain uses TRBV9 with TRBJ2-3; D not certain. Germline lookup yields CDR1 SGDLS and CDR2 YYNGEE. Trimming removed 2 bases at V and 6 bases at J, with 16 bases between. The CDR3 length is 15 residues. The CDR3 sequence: CASSVSGVFSDTQYF. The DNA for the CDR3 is TGTGCCAGCAGCGTTAGTGGGGTTTTTTCGGATACGCAGTATTTT.

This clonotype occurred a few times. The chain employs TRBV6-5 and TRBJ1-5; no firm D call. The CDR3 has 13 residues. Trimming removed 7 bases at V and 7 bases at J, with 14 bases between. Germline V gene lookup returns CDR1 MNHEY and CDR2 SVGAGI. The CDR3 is CASTSAKGQPQHF. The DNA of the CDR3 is TGTGCCAGCACCTCCGCGAAAGGGCAGCCCCAGCATTTT.

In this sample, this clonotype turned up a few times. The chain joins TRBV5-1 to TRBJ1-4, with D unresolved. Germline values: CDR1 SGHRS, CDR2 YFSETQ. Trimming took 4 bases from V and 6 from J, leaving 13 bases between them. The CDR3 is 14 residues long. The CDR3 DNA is TGCGCCAGCAGCCGGGCCGAAGGTGATGAAAAACTGTTTTTT. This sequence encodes CASSRAEGDEKLFF.

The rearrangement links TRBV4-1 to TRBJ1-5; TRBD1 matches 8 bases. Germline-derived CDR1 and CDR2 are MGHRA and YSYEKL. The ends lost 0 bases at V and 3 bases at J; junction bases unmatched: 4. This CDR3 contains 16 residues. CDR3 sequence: CASSQEGTGPNQPQHF. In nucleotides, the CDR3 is TGCGCCAGCAGCCAAGAAGGGACAGGCCCCAATCAGCCCCAGCATTTT.

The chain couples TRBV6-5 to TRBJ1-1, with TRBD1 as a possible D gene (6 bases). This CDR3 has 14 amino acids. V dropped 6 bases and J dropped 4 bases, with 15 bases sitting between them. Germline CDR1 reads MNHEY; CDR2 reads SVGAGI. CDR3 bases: TGTGCCAGCAGGAAAAAGGGGGAAGGCACTGAAGCTTTCTTT. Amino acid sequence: CASRKKGEGTEAFF.

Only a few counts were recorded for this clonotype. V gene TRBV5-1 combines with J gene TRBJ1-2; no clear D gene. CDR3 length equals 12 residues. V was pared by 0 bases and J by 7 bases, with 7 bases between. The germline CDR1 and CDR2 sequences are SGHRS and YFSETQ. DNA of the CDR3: TGCGCCAGCAGCTTGGTACGGTTTGGCTACACCTTC. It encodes CASSLVRFGYTF.

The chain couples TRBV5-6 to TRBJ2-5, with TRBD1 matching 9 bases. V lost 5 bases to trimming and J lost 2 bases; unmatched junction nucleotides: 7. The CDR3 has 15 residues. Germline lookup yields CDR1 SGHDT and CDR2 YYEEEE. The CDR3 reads CASSSRDRAQETQYF. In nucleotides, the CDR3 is TGTGCCAGCAGTTCCAGGGACAGGGCGCAAGAGACCCAGTACTTC.

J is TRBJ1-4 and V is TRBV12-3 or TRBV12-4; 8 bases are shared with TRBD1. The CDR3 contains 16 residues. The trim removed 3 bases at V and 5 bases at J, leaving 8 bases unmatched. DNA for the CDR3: TGTGCCAGCAGTTTTGACAGGGGTTGGTCAAATGAAAAACTGTTTTTT. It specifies CASSFDRGWSNEKLFF.

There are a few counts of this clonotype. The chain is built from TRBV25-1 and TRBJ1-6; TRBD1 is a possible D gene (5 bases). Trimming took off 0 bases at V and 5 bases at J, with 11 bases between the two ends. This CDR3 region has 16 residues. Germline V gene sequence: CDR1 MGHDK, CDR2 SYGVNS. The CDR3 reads CASSEYRPGNNSPLHF. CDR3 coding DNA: TGTGCCAGCAGTGAATATCGGCCAGGGAATAATTCACCCCTCCACTTT.

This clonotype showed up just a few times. The CDR3 DNA is TGTGCCAGCAGCCCAAGACTAGCGGGGGGCAATGAGCAGTTCTTC. Translated: CASSPRLAGGNEQFF. The chain recombines TRBV7-3 with TRBJ2-1; 13 bases align to TRBD2. In germline, CDR1 is SGHTA, CDR2 FQGTGA. Trimming took 5 bases from V and 6 from J; bases not matched to a gene: 4. The CDR3 has 15 amino acids.

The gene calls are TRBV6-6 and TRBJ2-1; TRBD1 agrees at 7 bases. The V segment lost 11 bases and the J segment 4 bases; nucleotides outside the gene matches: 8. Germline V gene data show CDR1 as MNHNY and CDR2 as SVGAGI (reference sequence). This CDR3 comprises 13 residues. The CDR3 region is CACTGDRYNEQFF. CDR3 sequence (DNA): TGTGCCTGTACAGGGGACCGTTACAATGAGCAGTTCTTC.

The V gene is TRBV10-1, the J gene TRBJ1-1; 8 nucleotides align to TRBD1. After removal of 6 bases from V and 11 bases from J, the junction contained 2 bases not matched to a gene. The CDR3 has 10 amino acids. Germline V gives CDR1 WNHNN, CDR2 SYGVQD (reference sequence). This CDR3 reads CASRRQGAFF. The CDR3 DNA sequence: TGCGCCAGCAGAAGACAGGGGGCTTTCTTT.

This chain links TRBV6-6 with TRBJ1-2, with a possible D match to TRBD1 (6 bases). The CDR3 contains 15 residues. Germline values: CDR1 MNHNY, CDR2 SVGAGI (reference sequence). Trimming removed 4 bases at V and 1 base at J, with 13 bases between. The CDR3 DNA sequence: TGTGCCAGCAGTTCCCGGGACACCCTTAACTATGGCTACACCTTC. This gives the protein CASSSRDTLNYGYTF.

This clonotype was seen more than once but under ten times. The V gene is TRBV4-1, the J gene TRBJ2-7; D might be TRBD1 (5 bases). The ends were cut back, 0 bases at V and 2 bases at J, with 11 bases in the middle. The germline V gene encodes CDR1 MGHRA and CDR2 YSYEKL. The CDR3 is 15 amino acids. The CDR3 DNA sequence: TGCGCCAGCAGCCAAGATCAGGGCGGAACCTACGAGCAGTACGTC. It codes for CASSQDQGGTYEQYV.

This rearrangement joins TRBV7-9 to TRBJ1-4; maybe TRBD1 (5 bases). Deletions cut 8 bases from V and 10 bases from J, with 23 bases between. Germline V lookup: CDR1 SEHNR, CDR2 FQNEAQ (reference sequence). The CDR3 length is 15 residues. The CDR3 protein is CASAPPAGGSGKLFF. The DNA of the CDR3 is TGTGCCAGCGCCCCCCCGGCCGGGGGGAGTGGAAAACTGTTTTTT. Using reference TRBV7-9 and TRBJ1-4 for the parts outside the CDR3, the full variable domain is DTGVSQNPRHKITKRGQNVTFRCDPISEHNRLYWYRQTLGQGPEFLTYFQNEAQLEKSRLLSDRFSAERPKGSFSTLEIQRTEQGDSAMYLCASAPPAGGSGKLFFGSGTQLSVL.

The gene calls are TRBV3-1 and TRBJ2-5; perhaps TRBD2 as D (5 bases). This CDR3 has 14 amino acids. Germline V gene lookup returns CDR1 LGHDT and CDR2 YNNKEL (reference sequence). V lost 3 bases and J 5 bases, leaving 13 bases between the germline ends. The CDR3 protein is CASSQDSSRETQYF. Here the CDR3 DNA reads TGTGCCAGCAGCCAGGACTCTTCCAGGGAGACCCAGTACTTC.

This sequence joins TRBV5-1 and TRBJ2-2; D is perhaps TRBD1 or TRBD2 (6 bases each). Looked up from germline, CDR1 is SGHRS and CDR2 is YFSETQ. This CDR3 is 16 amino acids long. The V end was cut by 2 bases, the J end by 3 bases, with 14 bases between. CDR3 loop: CASSLERGAYTGELFF. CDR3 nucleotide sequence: TGCGCCAGCAGCTTAGAAAGGGGGGCCTACACCGGGGAGCTGTTTTTT.

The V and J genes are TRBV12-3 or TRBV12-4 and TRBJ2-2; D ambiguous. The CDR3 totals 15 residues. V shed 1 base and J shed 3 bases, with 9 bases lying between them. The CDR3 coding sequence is TGTGCCAGCAGTTTAGTTCCGGTGGACACCGGGGAGCTGTTTTTT. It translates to CASSLVPVDTGELFF.

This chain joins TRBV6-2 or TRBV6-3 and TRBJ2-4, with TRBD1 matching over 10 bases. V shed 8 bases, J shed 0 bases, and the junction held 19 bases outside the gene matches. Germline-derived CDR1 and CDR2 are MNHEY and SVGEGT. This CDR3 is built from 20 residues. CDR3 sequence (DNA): TGTGCCAGCGACAAAGGGACAGGGGTCACGAATCTTCTAGCCAAAAACATTCAGTACTTC. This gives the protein CASDKGTGVTNLLAKNIQYF.

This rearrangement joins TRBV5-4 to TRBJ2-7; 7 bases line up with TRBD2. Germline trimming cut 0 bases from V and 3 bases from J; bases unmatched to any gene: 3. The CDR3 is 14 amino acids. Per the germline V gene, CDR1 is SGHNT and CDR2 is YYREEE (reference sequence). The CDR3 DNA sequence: TGTGCCAGCAGCTTGGGGCGGGGGAACTACGAGCAGTACTTC. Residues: CASSLGRGNYEQYF.